This T cell receptor (beta chain) originates from a study of cytomegalovirus exposure and HLA in healthy donors. As concerns this clone: The target antigen is unknown.

Study conclusions and caveats: Sequencing depth across donors, presence/absence analyses assumed, was roughly uniform. As was reported, the classifier diagnosed cytomegalovirus status with high specificity and sensitivity.

Trimming took 4 bases from V and 8 from J; bases not matched to a gene: 13. The CDR3 extends over 16 amino acids. The germline V gene encodes CDR1 SGHTA and CDR2 FQGTGA. PCR involved 60 Vbeta and 13 Jbeta primers. Measured with immunoSEQ multiplex PCR; TCRdb has only the in-frame clones, and not every one. This table has under 150,000 clones, about four fifths appearing once. The sequenced sample consisted of PBMCs. The sequence was collected from a man in his late teens or twenties in good health and CMV-seronegative. This chain links TRBV7-3 with TRBJ2-1, with 8 bases lining up with TRBD2. The chain's CDR3 is CASSSAGAGGSYEQFF. CDR3 nucleotides: TGTGCCAGCAGCTCCGCCGGGGCGGGGGGTTCGTATGAGCAGTTCTTC. Combining the CDR3 with reference TRBV7-3 and TRBJ2-1 gives the whole variable domain GAGVSQTPSNKVTEKGKYVELRCDPISGHTALYWYRQSLGQGPEFLIYFQGTGAADDSGLPNDRFFAVRPEGSVSTLKIQRTERGDSAVYLCASSSAGAGGSYEQFFGPGTRLTVL.